Included here is one TCR beta chain sequence, with context. Its target antigen remains unknown. No per-base quality is available; no much larger clone lies one base away. TCRbeta CDR3 regions were amplified from genomic DNA by means of the immunoSEQ Assay, a bias-controlled multiplex PCR. On the study's bioinformatics: The number of nucleated cells in each sample was estimated from the amplification of reference gene primers within the assay. To quantify the absolute abundance of each unique TCRbeta CDR3 rearrangement, sequence reads were collapsed and filtered. For each sample, productive Simpson clonality was calculated by taking the square root of Simpson's diversity index across productive rearrangements. TCRdb stores this immuneACCESS table with in-frame sequences only. Part of the clones is absent; in the studies checked, under half of the shortfall reflects unresolved V genes, and no reason is known for the rest. The V and J calls and clone size were taken over from that table, and D and trimming were inferred from the DNA. This sample has approximately 210,000 clones in its table, and about 86% of those were observed once. Around 8.9% of the sample goes to the ten largest clones.

The entry originates in a study of blood T cell repertoires in COVID-19 (TCRdb year 2020). Broadly, across the study: Samples covering the acute and convalescent phases of COVID-19 were provided by collaborators in the United States, Italy and Spain. The material from the prospective study consisted of cDNA or gDNA derived from T cells, B-cell-depleted T cells, or PBMCs. Deeply sampled blood TCRbeta repertoires from subjects exposed to, actively infected with, or recovered from COVID-19 were included in the dataset. A freely available public database, intended as a resource for researchers studying the immune response to SARS-CoV-2, is where the repertoires were released. The samples were drawn from two sources: the first 160 participants of the ongoing ImmuneRACE study, and fewer than 1,500 subjects contributed by 6 global collaborators. The sample metadata nearly always contained a de-identified subject ID, COVID-19 status, age in years and sex. Where HLA class I and class II types were available, the types were taken from metadata supplied by the sample provider, not from assay-based typing.

Enrolling through a virtual design, the prospective study's participants ranged in age from about 18 to 100 years and lived across roughly 24 United States geographic areas. In the prospective study, participants were assigned to cohorts based on the clinical history participants reported in a screening survey and a study questionnaire. In the prospective study, mobile phlebotomists collected whole blood, serum and a nasopharyngeal or oropharyngeal swab from each participant. Over an approximately two-month period, participants in the prospective study had the option of providing additional blood draws and questionnaires. Blood samples from the prospective study were shipped frozen or at room temperature prior to DNA extraction. Via the germline V gene, CDR1 is LGHNA and CDR2 YSLEER. V is reduced by 0 bases and J by 3 bases, leaving a spacing of 9 bases between them. The CDR3 runs 15 amino acids, cysteine and phenylalanine included. The sequence is cut down to CDR3 DNA, 45 bases in frame from base 1.

Findings and caveats that apply to the study as a whole: How much clinical and demographic metadata was included differed by source and by participant, and the metadata was provided uncurated.

Recombination joined TRBV4-3 with TRBJ2-1; the D region possibly corresponds to TRBD2 (6 bases align). This clonotype was obtained from a woman between 50 and 59 years old with acute COVID-19. The sequenced sample consisted of PBMCs or T cells enriched from blood (not recorded which). The nucleotide sequence reads as follows: TGCGCCAGCAGCCAAGATAGCGGAAGCTACAATGAGCAGTTCTTC. Its protein reads: CASSQDSGSYNEQFF.